Listed below are T cell receptor beta chains from one sample, sequenced in a study of TIL therapy for anti-PD-1-resistant metastatic lung cancer. This table comes from immunoSEQ multiplex PCR, and its TCRdb copy is limited to in-frame clones, with some not included. The table shows around 55,000 clones, with 70% to 90% occurring only once. The sample was blood, taken at baseline. The receptors stem from a person between 25 and 79 years old with non-small cell lung cancer. Both conserved end residues are part of each CDR3. The order of the fields is J gene, D gene, clone size, V gene, CDR3 protein, CDR3 DNA. A D gene is named only where the DNA matches it firmly. Clone size is stated in some rows and not others, as once, few, many or a class when expanded.

J gene: TRBJ1-4
D gene: NA
clone size: NA
V gene: TRBV25-1
CDR3 protein: CASSRTVAWEKLFF
CDR3 DNA: TGTGCCAGCAGTCGGACAGTAGCCTGGGAAAAACTGTTTTTT

J gene: TRBJ2-3
D gene: NA
clone size: once
V gene: TRBV12-3/TRBV12-4
CDR3 protein: CASSPDTTDTQYF
CDR3 DNA: TGTGCCAGCAGCCCGGATACCACAGATACGCAGTATTTT

J gene: TRBJ2-5
D gene: NA
clone size: NA
V gene: TRBV11-2
CDR3 protein: CASSDTSAGQETQYF
CDR3 DNA: TGTGCCAGCAGCGATACTTCAGCGGGCCAAGAGACCCAGTACTTC

J gene: TRBJ2-7
D gene: NA
clone size: few
V gene: TRBV15
CDR3 protein: CATSSLTGAYEQYF
CDR3 DNA: TGTGCCACCAGCAGTCTGACAGGAGCCTACGAGCAGTACTTC

J gene: TRBJ2-7
D gene: TRBD2
clone size: once
V gene: TRBV9
CDR3 protein: CASSAIGEGEQYF
CDR3 DNA: TGTGCCAGCAGCGCCATAGGGGAGGGCGAGCAGTACTTC

J gene: TRBJ1-2
D gene: TRBD1
clone size: NA
V gene: TRBV7-2
CDR3 protein: CASSLGQGNYGYTF
CDR3 DNA: TGTGCCAGCAGTTTGGGACAGGGGAATTATGGCTACACCTTC

J gene: TRBJ1-6
D gene: NA
clone size: NA
V gene: TRBV5-1
CDR3 protein: CASSRSSSYNSPLHF
CDR3 DNA: TGCGCCAGCAGCAGGTCGAGCTCCTATAATTCACCCCTCCACTTT

J gene: TRBJ2-5
D gene: NA
clone size: NA
V gene: TRBV7-3
CDR3 protein: CASSTGSGRMETQYF
CDR3 DNA: TGTGCCAGCAGCACTGGGTCAGGGCGTATGGAGACCCAGTACTTC

J gene: TRBJ1-4
D gene: NA
clone size: NA
V gene: TRBV4-1
CDR3 protein: CASRPGPTREKLFF
CDR3 DNA: TGCGCCAGCAGGCCGGGTCCTACGCGTGAAAAACTGTTTTTT

J gene: TRBJ1-3
D gene: NA
clone size: once
V gene: TRBV10-3
CDR3 protein: CAISASDRSSGNTIYF
CDR3 DNA: TGTGCCATCAGTGCCTCAGACAGGAGCTCTGGAAACACCATATATTTT

J gene: TRBJ2-3
D gene: NA
clone size: NA
V gene: TRBV12-3/TRBV12-4
CDR3 protein: CASSSQLTDTQYF
CDR3 DNA: TGTGCCAGCAGTTCGCAACTAACAGATACGCAGTATTTT

J gene: TRBJ2-7
D gene: TRBD2
clone size: NA
V gene: TRBV5-4
CDR3 protein: CASSPGGDLAYEQYF
CDR3 DNA: TGTGCCAGCAGCCCGGGGGGGGATTTAGCCTACGAGCAGTACTTC

J gene: TRBJ2-3
D gene: NA
clone size: NA
V gene: TRBV7-9
CDR3 protein: CASSGMEDTSTDTQYF
CDR3 DNA: TGTGCCAGCAGCGGTATGGAGGACACCAGCACAGATACGCAGTATTTT

J gene: TRBJ1-2
D gene: TRBD1
clone size: NA
V gene: TRBV11-2
CDR3 protein: CASSRTGGKGYGYTF
CDR3 DNA: TGTGCCAGCAGCCGAACAGGGGGGAAGGGCTATGGCTACACCTTC

J gene: TRBJ2-1
D gene: TRBD1
clone size: few
V gene: TRBV4-1
CDR3 protein: CASSQVPTGGYNEQFF
CDR3 DNA: TGCGCCAGCAGCCAAGTACCCACAGGGGGCTACAATGAGCAGTTCTTC

J gene: TRBJ2-6
D gene: NA
clone size: NA
V gene: TRBV18
CDR3 protein: CASSPRREQWAGANVLTF
CDR3 DNA: TGTGCCAGCTCACCACGGAGGGAGCAGTGGGCTGGGGCCAACGTCCTGACTTTC

J gene: TRBJ2-7
D gene: TRBD2
clone size: once
V gene: TRBV5-5
CDR3 protein: CASSPGLAGGVYEQYF
CDR3 DNA: TGTGCCAGCAGCCCGGGACTAGCGGGAGGGGTCTACGAGCAGTACTTC

J gene: TRBJ2-7
D gene: TRBD2
clone size: NA
V gene: TRBV6-5
CDR3 protein: CASSYRLAGPYEQYF
CDR3 DNA: TGTGCCAGCAGTTACAGACTAGCGGGACCCTACGAGCAGTACTTC

J gene: TRBJ2-2
D gene: TRBD2
clone size: NA
V gene: TRBV14
CDR3 protein: CASSPSGGNTGELFF
CDR3 DNA: TGTGCCAGCAGCCCTAGCGGGGGGAACACCGGGGAGCTGTTTTTT

J gene: TRBJ1-5
D gene: NA
clone size: NA
V gene: TRBV6-5
CDR3 protein: CASSHPGNNQPQHF
CDR3 DNA: TGTGCCAGCAGCCATCCAGGGAACAATCAGCCCCAGCATTTT

J gene: TRBJ2-7
D gene: NA
clone size: NA
V gene: TRBV6-5
CDR3 protein: CASSPRRGTYEQYF
CDR3 DNA: TGTGCCAGCAGTCCCCGGAGAGGGACCTACGAGCAGTACTTC

J gene: TRBJ2-5
D gene: NA
clone size: NA
V gene: TRBV30
CDR3 protein: CASIRSLGETQYF
CDR3 DNA: TGTGCCTCCATTAGGAGTCTCGGGGAGACCCAGTACTTC

J gene: TRBJ2-1
D gene: TRBD2
clone size: NA
V gene: TRBV11-1
CDR3 protein: CASTPSRLANNEQFF
CDR3 DNA: TGTGCCAGCACCCCGAGCCGACTAGCGAACAATGAGCAGTTCTTC

J gene: TRBJ1-5
D gene: NA
clone size: few
V gene: TRBV4-1
CDR3 protein: CASSLSSGPNQPQHF
CDR3 DNA: TGCGCCAGCAGCCTCTCATCCGGGCCGAATCAGCCCCAGCATTTT

J gene: TRBJ1-2
D gene: TRBD1
clone size: NA
V gene: TRBV28
CDR3 protein: CASSFSGGGWYGYTF
CDR3 DNA: TGTGCCAGCAGTTTCTCAGGGGGGGGATGGTATGGCTACACCTTC

J gene: TRBJ2-5
D gene: NA
clone size: NA
V gene: TRBV30
CDR3 protein: CAWSLYRDAPGETQYF
CDR3 DNA: TGTGCCTGGAGTTTATACCGGGACGCCCCTGGGGAGACCCAGTACTTC

J gene: TRBJ2-2
D gene: NA
clone size: NA
V gene: TRBV4-1
CDR3 protein: CASSQGAGGRAGELFF
CDR3 DNA: TGCGCCAGCAGCCAAGGAGCAGGGGGGAGGGCCGGGGAGCTGTTTTTT

J gene: TRBJ1-5
D gene: NA
clone size: NA
V gene: TRBV19
CDR3 protein: CASSDGSVRNQPQHF
CDR3 DNA: TGTGCCAGTAGTGATGGGTCGGTACGCAATCAGCCCCAGCATTTT

J gene: TRBJ1-1
D gene: NA
clone size: once
V gene: TRBV27
CDR3 protein: CASSLAADTEAFF
CDR3 DNA: TGTGCCAGCAGTTTAGCGGCAGACACTGAAGCTTTCTTT

J gene: TRBJ2-7
D gene: TRBD1
clone size: once
V gene: TRBV3-1/TRBV3-2
CDR3 protein: CASSPLGTVNEQYF
CDR3 DNA: TGTGCCAGCAGCCCCTTGGGGACAGTCAACGAGCAGTACTTC

J gene: TRBJ1-5
D gene: NA
clone size: NA
V gene: TRBV4-3
CDR3 protein: CASSQGQGSQPQHF
CDR3 DNA: TGCGCCAGCAGCCAAGGCCAGGGGAGTCAGCCCCAGCATTTT

J gene: TRBJ1-6
D gene: NA
clone size: few
V gene: TRBV18
CDR3 protein: CASSPTGERSPLHF
CDR3 DNA: TGTGCCAGCTCACCAACCGGCGAACGTTCACCCCTCCACTTT

J gene: TRBJ2-2
D gene: TRBD1
clone size: NA
V gene: TRBV11-3
CDR3 protein: CASTDTNRGGTGELFF
CDR3 DNA: TGTGCCAGCACCGACACAAACAGGGGCGGAACTGGGGAGCTGTTTTTT

J gene: TRBJ2-1
D gene: NA
clone size: NA
V gene: TRBV27
CDR3 protein: CASSLDQSYNEQFF
CDR3 DNA: TGTGCCAGCAGTTTGGACCAGTCCTACAATGAGCAGTTCTTC

J gene: TRBJ2-5
D gene: NA
clone size: NA
V gene: TRBV19
CDR3 protein: CASSPQGGETQYF
CDR3 DNA: TGTGCCAGTAGTCCACAGGGAGGAGAGACCCAGTACTTC

J gene: TRBJ2-3
D gene: NA
clone size: NA
V gene: TRBV28
CDR3 protein: CASSFPLLSTDTQYF
CDR3 DNA: TGTGCCAGCAGTTTCCCCCTTTTAAGCACAGATACGCAGTATTTT

J gene: TRBJ2-7
D gene: NA
clone size: NA
V gene: TRBV7-2
CDR3 protein: CASSPRTDSYEQYF
CDR3 DNA: TGTGCCAGCAGCCCGAGGACAGATTCCTACGAGCAGTACTTC

J gene: TRBJ2-1
D gene: NA
clone size: NA
V gene: TRBV6-6
CDR3 protein: CASSPPASYNEQFF
CDR3 DNA: TGTGCCAGCAGCCCTCCAGCCTCCTACAATGAGCAGTTCTTC

J gene: TRBJ2-7
D gene: TRBD1
clone size: NA
V gene: TRBV6-5
CDR3 protein: CASSYSSAGGRYEQYF
CDR3 DNA: TGTGCCAGCAGTTACTCTTCGGCAGGGGGTCGGTACGAGCAGTACTTC

J gene: TRBJ2-5
D gene: NA
clone size: NA
V gene: TRBV3-1/TRBV3-2
CDR3 protein: CASSQELAGQETQYF
CDR3 DNA: TGTGCCAGCAGCCAAGAACTGGCAGGCCAAGAGACCCAGTACTTC